This T cell receptor beta chain was captured in a study of CD8 T cells in ankylosing spondylitis. The V end lost 6 bases, the J end lost 3 bases, and 18 bases lay between the germline ends. CDR1 is SQVTM, CDR2 ANQGSEA, per germline. The CDR3 covers 14 residues. TCRdb itself ran the 5' RACE reads through MiXCR, one entry per CDR3 protein. The sample records hundreds of thousands of distinct CDR3 sequences, roughly 12% being singletons. Study conclusions and caveats: Relatively rare in peripheral blood, disease-linked clones were also CD8+. Made up of under 10 highly homologous variants, a TCR beta motif appeared characteristic of ankylosing spondylitis blood.

This clonotype has ten or more counts. Antigen unknown. The sample consisted of blood, either unsorted or a sorted T cell fraction (not recorded which). This rearrangement joins TRBV29-1 to TRBJ2-7; D perhaps matches TRBD2 (6 bases). The sequence was collected from a male donor with ankylosing spondylitis. CDR3 in amino acids: CSVSSASQVYEQYF. CDR3 bases: TGCAGCGTCTCTAGCGCCTCCCAAGTCTACGAGCAGTACTTC.